This T cell receptor (beta chain) was found in a study of blood T cells in healthy people across ages. The study's findings and limits: Without sorted subsets, naive and antigen-experienced compartments could not be conclusively compared.

As for this clonotype: What it binds is unknown.

Then a second PCR, running roughly 7 to 11 cycles, was carried out with a sample-barcoded 5' primer and a J-beta primer mix. TCRdb reanalysed the 5' RACE reads using MiXCR and keeps one entry per CDR3 protein. The sample comprises 1.5 million to 2 million distinct CDR3 sequences, about 28% of which are singletons, and roughly 8% rests with the top ten. The sample was blood. This TCR came from a woman in her 30s in good health.

The CDR3 reads CASSYTGRTDTQYF. The CDR3 coding sequence is TGTGCCAGCAGTTACACGGGCCGCACAGATACGCAGTATTTT. This chain uses TRBV6-6 with TRBJ2-3, with D unclear. The CDR3 loop spans 14 amino acids. Germline-derived CDR1 and CDR2 are MNHNY and SVGAGI (reference sequence). V lost 2 bases to trimming and J lost 1 base, with 7 bases between them.